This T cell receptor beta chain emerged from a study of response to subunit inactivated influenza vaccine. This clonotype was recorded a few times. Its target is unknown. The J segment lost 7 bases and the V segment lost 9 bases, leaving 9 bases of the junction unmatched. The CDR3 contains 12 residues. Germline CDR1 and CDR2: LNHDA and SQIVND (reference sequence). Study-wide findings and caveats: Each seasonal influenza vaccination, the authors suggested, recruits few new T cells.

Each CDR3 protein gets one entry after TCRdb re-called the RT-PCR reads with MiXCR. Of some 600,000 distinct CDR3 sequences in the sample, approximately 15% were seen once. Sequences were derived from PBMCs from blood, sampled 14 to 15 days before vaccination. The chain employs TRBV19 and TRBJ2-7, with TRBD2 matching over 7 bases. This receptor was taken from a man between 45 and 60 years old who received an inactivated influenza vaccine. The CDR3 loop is CASTGSGVEQYF. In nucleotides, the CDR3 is TGTGCCAGCACCGGGAGCGGGGTAGAGCAGTACTTC.